The next 24 T cell receptor beta chains were all read from a single sample in a study of monozygotic twins with inflammatory bowel disease. TCRdb reprocessed the 5' RACE reads, with one entry per CDR3 protein and no DNA. The sample totals some 400,000 distinct CDR3 sequences. Input material: blood. Source of these receptors: a human donor with ulcerative colitis or Crohn's disease, or a healthy co-twin of an affected twin (not recorded which).

The chain has TRBV28 and TRBJ1-1. The CDR3 covers 12 residues. The germline CDR1 and CDR2 sequences are MDHEN and SYDVKM. This CDR3 reads CASSGVNTEAFF.

The chain combines TRBV27 with TRBJ1-6; TCRdb picks TRBD1, but there is no DNA to check that call. The CDR3 is made up of 14 amino acids. Germline loops: CDR1 MNHEY, CDR2 SMNVEV (reference sequence). CDR3 loop: CASNRQGSHSPLHF.

The CDR3 loop is CATSRDMGLGQYF. The chain is built from TRBV15 and TRBJ2-3. Germline V gene lookup returns CDR1 LNHNV and CDR2 YYDKDF (reference sequence). This CDR3 is 13 amino acids long.

V is TRBV5-1 and J is TRBJ2-3; there is no DNA to check the TCRdb D call of TRBD2. Germline V gene lookup returns CDR1 SGHRS and CDR2 YFSETQ. The CDR3 spans 18 residues. The CDR3 region is CASSLLPSGKPSTDTQYF.

This sequence joins TRBV5-4 and TRBJ1-6. Per germline, CDR1 SGHNT and CDR2 YYREEE (reference sequence). The length of the CDR3 is 15 residues. CDR3 loop: CASNLVPHGSTPLHF. The whole variable domain, remainder taken from reference TRBV5-4 and TRBJ1-6, is ETGVTQSPTHLIKTRGQQVTLRCSSQSGHNTVSWYQQALGQGPQFIFQYYREEENGRGNFPPRFSGLQFPNYSSELNVNALELDDSALYLCASNLVPHGSTPLHFGNGTRLTVT.

The V call is TRBV10-3, the J call TRBJ1-2. Looked up from germline, CDR1 is ENHRY and CDR2 is SYGVKD. The CDR3 totals 13 residues. The CDR3: CAISGGQEDGYTF.

The chain links TRBV12-3 or TRBV12-4 to TRBJ2-1. CDR3 length equals 15 residues. CDR3 sequence reads: CASSLDNPEYNEQFF.

CDR3 region: CASSLSSGGGLAKNIQYF. The chain joins TRBV11-2 to TRBJ2-4; TCRdb lists TRBD2, though no DNA is available to test this call. The CDR3 spans 18 residues. Germline-derived CDR1 and CDR2 are SGHAT and FQNNGV.

The gene calls are TRBV6-1 and TRBJ2-3; the D call of TRBD2 rests on TCRdb alone, since no DNA is present to check it. Germline values: CDR1 MNHNS, CDR2 SASEGT. CDR3 length equals 16 residues. The CDR3: CASSSGLAGGIDTQYF.

This rearrangement joins TRBV7-4 to TRBJ2-7; TCRdb's D call, TRBD1, is unchecked because there is no DNA. The CDR3 consists of 13 residues. Germline V gene data show CDR1 as SGHVT and CDR2 as SQSDAQ. Here the CDR3 reads CARDRGIPYEQYF.

The chain couples TRBV10-3 to TRBJ1-1; TCRdb selects TRBD1, and the lack of DNA leaves this call unchecked. The CDR3 runs 12 residues. Germline CDR1 is ENHRY and CDR2 is SYGVKD. The chain's CDR3 is CATGQGITEAFF.

The V gene is TRBV18, the J gene TRBJ1-1; TCRdb's D call of TRBD1 is untestable without DNA. This CDR3 spans 16 amino acids. CDR1 KGHSH and CDR2 LQKENI come from the germline V gene. CDR3 in amino acids: CASSPAGQLKNTEAFF.

The rearrangement joins TRBV20-1 to TRBJ2-7. The CDR3 is 12 amino acids. Germline V gives CDR1 DFQATT, CDR2 SNEGSKA (reference sequence). The CDR3 spells CSASRSSYEQYF.

The chain uses TRBV20-1 and TRBJ1-5; the D call of TRBD1 rests on TCRdb alone, since no DNA is present to check it. Looked up from germline, CDR1 is DFQATT and CDR2 is SNEGSKA (reference sequence). CDR3 length: 17 amino acids. The CDR3 reads CSARRGSGAYSNQPQHF.

The V and J genes are TRBV7-9 and TRBJ2-3. Germline CDR1 is SEHNR and CDR2 is FQNEAQ (reference sequence). This CDR3 is built from 14 residues. CDR3 sequence reads: CASSFPSIGDTQYF.

The rearrangement links TRBV12-3 or TRBV12-4 to TRBJ2-5; checking the TCRdb D call of TRBD1 is not possible without DNA. The CDR3 spans 14 residues. This CDR3 is CASSQGQGMETQYF.

The V gene is TRBV28, the J gene TRBJ1-5. There are 14 residues in the CDR3. The germline CDR1 and CDR2 sequences are MDHEN and SYDVKM. CDR3 sequence: CASSSTTMGQPQHF.

The V call is TRBV7-3, the J call TRBJ2-2; checking the TCRdb D call of TRBD1 is not possible without DNA. Germline values: CDR1 SGHTA, CDR2 FQGTGA. CDR3 length equals 15 residues. CDR3 residues: CASSSEQGITGELFF.

The chain uses TRBV12-3 or TRBV12-4 and TRBJ1-6; TCRdb's D gene call, TRBD1, goes unchecked for lack of DNA. This CDR3 is built from 14 residues. CDR3 sequence reads: CASSPGPHNSPLHF.

The V and J genes are TRBV5-6 and TRBJ2-1; TCRdb picks TRBD2, but there is no DNA to check that call. Germline CDR1 and CDR2: SGHDT and YYEEEE. This CDR3 has 15 residues. This chain's CDR3 is CASSHGLAVYNEQFF.

The rearrangement links TRBV6-1 to TRBJ2-5; TCRdb calls TRBD1, which cannot be checked without DNA. CDR1 is MNHNS, CDR2 SASEGT, per germline. This CDR3 has 15 amino acids. The CDR3 here is CASSRPRDNQETQYF.

The rearrangement links TRBV12-3 or TRBV12-4 to TRBJ2-3. The CDR3 totals 14 residues. The CDR3 reads CASKSLDSTDTQYF.

The chain joins TRBV4-3 to TRBJ1-5. The germline V gene has CDR1 LGHNA and CDR2 YSLEER. The CDR3 is made up of 15 amino acids. This CDR3 reads CASSQDWVRYQPQHF.

The rearrangement uses TRBV20-1 and TRBJ1-3; TCRdb picks TRBD1, but there is no DNA to check that call. Germline V gives CDR1 DFQATT, CDR2 SNEGSKA (reference sequence). This CDR3 is 15 amino acids long. CDR3: CSASNQVASGNTIYF.